This TCR beta chain was retrieved from a study of OX40 agonist ivuxolimab in advanced cancers. With regard to the full study: Ivuxolimab was a fully human IgG2 agonistic monoclonal antibody targeting the costimulatory receptor OX40 (CD134). Intravenous ivuxolimab was administered to patients every 2 weeks at six dose levels: 0.01, 0.1, 0.3, 1.5, 3 and 10 mg/kg. Partial responses were achieved by three dose-escalation patients, of whom one had hepatocellular carcinoma and two had cutaneous melanoma. In the dose-escalation cohort, roughly 80% of patients were male, and the mean age was approximately 60 years, with a range of roughly 23 to 85. Peripheral TCRbeta sequencing was intended to test whether TCR sequence diversity was altered and clonal T-cell expansion was caused by ivuxolimab. Prior anti-PD-1, anti-PD-L1 or anti-CTLA-4 therapy was permitted, and checkpoint inhibitors had been received by roughly two fifths of dose-escalation patients. Of the roughly 52 dose-escalation patients, hepatocellular carcinoma was present in approximately 20, melanoma in around 15, renal cell carcinoma in 9 and head and neck cancer in 9. The paper reports the monotherapy dose-escalation portion (N of about 47 patients) of the phase I ivuxolimab trial. The study at large found these results: Low levels of normalized T-cell clonal expansion were also shown by some nonresponding patients. In the 0.1-3.0 mg/kg groups, partial responders had among the lowest normalized peripheral clonal expansion, particularly in CD8+ T cells. The antigen specificity of the clonally expanded peripheral T cells was not determined. At doses of 0.1 to 3.0 mg/kg, clonal expansion of both CD4+ and CD8+ T cells in blood was seen between baseline and week 6. After ivuxolimab, CD8+ T cells had more expanded clones than CD4+ T cells on average.

The trial excluded patients who had a history of autoimmune disease or who were on systemic immunosuppression. In every dose cohort, peripheral blood was drawn for TCR sequencing at baseline, cycle 4 day 1, and cycle 7 day 1. Samples came from an open-label, multicenter, first-in-human phase I dose-escalation trial of ivuxolimab. Adults with locally advanced or metastatic head and neck squamous cell, hepatocellular, melanoma or renal cell carcinoma were enrolled in the trial. Before TCR sequencing, CD4+ T cells and CD8+ T cells from peripheral blood were sorted into separate populations. For sequencing of the TCRbeta CDR3 region, genomic DNA was extracted from the sorted cells. TCRbeta CDR3 regions were sequenced using the immunoSEQ Assay. TCRdb re-hosts the immuneACCESS table, in-frame sequences only. Its copies lack some clones; in the studies checked, an unresolved V gene accounts for under half of them, and the cause for the rest is not known. The sample data list 65,000 to 95,000 clones, and approximately 90% of these were observed just once. Around 0.18% of the sample belongs to the ten largest clones.

Counted from cysteine to phenylalanine, this CDR3 has 16 amino acids. Only CDR3 DNA remains: 48 bases, in frame from the first base. CDR1 and CDR2 are drawn from the germline V gene: SGDLS, YYNGEE. A distance of 18 bases separates the germline ends of V and J, which lose 4 bases and 3 bases respectively. With regard to this clone: Its specific antigen is unknown. Nothing much larger sits one base from this clone, and base qualities are not available.

This TCR was sampled from an adult with an advanced solid tumor such as melanoma, head and neck, liver or kidney cancer. The sample in question was CD4+ or CD8+ T cells sorted from blood, obtained in a trial of the OX40 agonist ivuxolimab. The chain is made from TRBV9 and TRBJ2-3, with no confident D gene call. Read as DNA, the sequence is TGTGCCAGCAGCATAAAATCGCTGCCGAGTACAGATACGCAGTATTTT. Its protein reads: CASSIKSLPSTDTQYF.